The 12 T cell receptor beta chains listed next were all sequenced from one sample in a study of shared clonotypes between healthy human individuals. Libraries were prepared by immunoSEQ multiplex PCR; TCRdb keeps only in-frame clonotypes and omits some of them. The sample lists roughly 2.2 million clones, approximately 95% occurring once. Sample: naive CD4+ T cells from PBMCs. Subset described: CD45RA+ positively selected. The receptor source for this set is a man younger than 30 in good health. Some clones in this sample may be carry-over from other donors' samples.

As for this clone: The same CDR3 is also encoded by other DNA sequences in this sample. CDR3 DNA: TGTGCCAGCAGCCTAAGAGGGGGCCAAGAGACCCAGTACTTC. Its protein is CASSLRGGQETQYF. V usage is TRBV5-4 and J usage is TRBJ2-5; weak D call: TRBD1 (6 bases). V was trimmed by 4 bases and J by 1 base, leaving 11 bases between them. Germline V gene lookup returns CDR1 SGHNT and CDR2 YYREEE (reference sequence). The length of the CDR3 is 14 residues.

This clone was counted only a few times. The J gene is TRBJ2-4, the V gene TRBV19; tentatively, D is TRBD2 (5 bases). CDR1 LNHDA and CDR2 SQIVND come from the germline V gene (reference sequence). V shed 6 bases and J shed 8 bases, with 11 bases lying between them. The CDR3 contains 12 residues. The CDR3 DNA reads TGTGCCAGTAGCTCACTCGGGGACATTCAGTACTTC. It codes for CASSSLGDIQYF. Together with reference TRBV19 and TRBJ2-4, the CDR3 gives the full variable domain: DGGITQSPKYLFRKEGQNVTLSCEQNLNHDAMYWYRQDPGQGLRLIYYSQIVNDFQKGDIAEGYSVSREKKESFPLTVTSAQKNPTAFYLCASSSLGDIQYFGAGTRLSVL.

A word on this clone: The same CDR3 is also encoded by other DNA sequences in this sample. J is TRBJ2-1 and V is TRBV28; D not certain. This CDR3 comprises 14 residues. Trimming left V 3 bases short and J 0 bases short, with 6 bases between. Germline values: CDR1 MDHEN, CDR2 SYDVKM. The CDR3 nucleotides are TGTGCCAGCAGTTTGGGCGGCTCCTACAATGAGCAGTTCTTC. Translation: CASSLGGSYNEQFF.

The J gene is TRBJ1-2, the V gene TRBV27; no clear D gene. CDR3 length equals 15 residues. The V end was cut by 3 bases, the J end by 12 bases, with 23 bases between. The V gene's germline CDR1 is MNHEY and CDR2 SMNVEV (reference sequence). The CDR3 DNA sequence: TGTGCCAGCAGTTTCCGCCACATCCCCACTCGGACGGACACCTTC. This codes for CASSFRHIPTRTDTF.

This chain uses TRBV7-9 with TRBJ1-1, with 7 bases that match TRBD1. The germline V gene has CDR1 SEHNR and CDR2 FQNEAQ (reference sequence). J lost 1 base, V lost 3 bases, and 2 bases had no gene match. This CDR3 contains 14 residues. Here the CDR3 reads CASSFRGANTEAFF. The DNA of the CDR3 is TGTGCCAGCAGCTTCAGGGGGGCGAACACTGAAGCTTTCTTT.

This chain connects TRBV18 to TRBJ1-4; D is unresolved. The germline V and J ends were trimmed by 1 base and 6 bases, with 9 bases remaining between them. The CDR3 contains 14 residues. Per the germline V gene, CDR1 is KGHSH and CDR2 is LQKENI. CDR3 in DNA: TGTGCCAGCTCACCACAGGAAAGCGATGAAAAACTGTTTTTT. It codes for CASSPQESDEKLFF.

The J gene is TRBJ1-1, the V gene TRBV9, with a weak D call TRBD1 (5 bases). The V end was cut by 0 bases, the J end by 11 bases, with 20 bases between. CDR1 and CDR2 from the germline V gene are SGDLS and YYNGEE. The CDR3 contains 15 residues. CDR3 region: CASSVGFPSLGPAFF. CDR3 sequence (DNA): TGTGCCAGCAGCGTAGGTTTTCCTTCCCTGGGGCCTGCTTTCTTT.

This clone has a handful of counts. The chain links TRBV5-4 to TRBJ1-2; unclear D gene. The V gene lost 0 bases and the J gene lost 6 bases, with 12 bases spanning the gap. The length of the CDR3 is 14 residues. The V gene's germline CDR1 is SGHNT and CDR2 YYREEE (reference sequence). The CDR3 DNA reads as TGTGCCAGCAGCTTGGTGGGAGGGTTAGATGGCTACACCTTC. Translation: CASSLVGGLDGYTF.

This chain links TRBV19 with TRBJ2-5; D gene ambiguous. The CDR3 has 13 amino acids. Germline loops: CDR1 LNHDA, CDR2 SQIVND (reference sequence). Trimming pared 5 bases from V and 6 bases from J, leaving 13 bases between. Written as DNA, the CDR3 is TGTGCCAGTAGTTCCCGCTTCGTACAGACCCAGTACTTC. As protein: CASSSRFVQTQYF. Full variable domain (rest looked up from reference TRBV19 and TRBJ2-5): DGGITQSPKYLFRKEGQNVTLSCEQNLNHDAMYWYRQDPGQGLRLIYYSQIVNDFQKGDIAEGYSVSREKKESFPLTVTSAQKNPTAFYLCASSSRFVQTQYFGPGTRLLVL.

The chain has TRBV7-9 and TRBJ1-6, with D perhaps TRBD1 (6 bases). CDR3 size: 14 residues. Germline-derived CDR1 and CDR2 are SEHNR and FQNEAQ (reference sequence). V was shortened by 3 bases and J by 12 bases, with 15 bases between the two germline ends. CDR3 sequence (DNA): TGTGCCAGCAGCTTGGGGGCTGCGTGGGGACCCCTCCACTTT. It encodes CASSLGAAWGPLHF.

This clone came up once. Relative to the germline gene, one junction end is altered; a read error may explain this. V is TRBV5-8 and J is TRBJ2-7, with a possible D match to TRBD2 (6 bases). The CDR3 covers 15 residues. CDR1 and CDR2 (germline): SGHTS, YDEGEE. Here the CDR3 DNA reads TGTGCCAGCAGTTTGGGACCGGGACTCCACTACGAGCAGTACTTC. Its translation is CASSLGPGLHYEQYF.

The rearrangement uses TRBV11-3 and TRBJ2-3; possibly TRBD1 or TRBD2 for D (5 bases each). This CDR3 comprises 13 residues. The V gene's germline CDR1 is SGHNT and CDR2 YENEEA. Trimming shortened V by 0 bases and J by 9 bases, and 10 bases separated the two germline ends. As DNA, the CDR3 is TGTGCCAGCAGCTTAGATCGCGAGGGGACGCAGTATTTT. This codes for CASSLDREGTQYF.